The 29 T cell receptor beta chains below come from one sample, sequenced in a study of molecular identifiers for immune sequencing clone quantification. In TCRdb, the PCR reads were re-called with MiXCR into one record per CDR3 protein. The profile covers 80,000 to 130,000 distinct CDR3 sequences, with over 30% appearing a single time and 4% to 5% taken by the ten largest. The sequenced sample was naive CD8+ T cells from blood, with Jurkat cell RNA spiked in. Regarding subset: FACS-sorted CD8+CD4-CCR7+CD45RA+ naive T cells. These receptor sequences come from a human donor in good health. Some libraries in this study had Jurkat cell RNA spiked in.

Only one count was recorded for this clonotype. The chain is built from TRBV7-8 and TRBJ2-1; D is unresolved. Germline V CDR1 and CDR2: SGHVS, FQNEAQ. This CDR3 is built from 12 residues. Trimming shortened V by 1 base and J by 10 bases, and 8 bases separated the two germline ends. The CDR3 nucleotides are TGTGCCAGCAGCTTAGAAGTCTGGGAGCAGTTCTTC. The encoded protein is CASSLEVWEQFF.

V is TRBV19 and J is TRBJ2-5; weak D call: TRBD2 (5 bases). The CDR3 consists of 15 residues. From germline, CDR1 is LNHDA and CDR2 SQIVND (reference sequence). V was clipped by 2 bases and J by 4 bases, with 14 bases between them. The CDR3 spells CASSIIPSNRETQYF. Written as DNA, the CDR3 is TGTGCCAGTAGTATAATTCCTAGCAATCGAGAGACCCAGTACTTC. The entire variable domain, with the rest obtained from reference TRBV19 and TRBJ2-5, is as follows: DGGITQSPKYLFRKEGQNVTLSCEQNLNHDAMYWYRQDPGQGLRLIYYSQIVNDFQKGDIAEGYSVSREKKESFPLTVTSAQKNPTAFYLCASSIIPSNRETQYFGPGTRLLVL.

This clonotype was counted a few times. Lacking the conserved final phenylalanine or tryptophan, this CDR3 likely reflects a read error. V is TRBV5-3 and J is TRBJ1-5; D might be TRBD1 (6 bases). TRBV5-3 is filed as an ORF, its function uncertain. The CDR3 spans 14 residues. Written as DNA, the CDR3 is TGTGCCAGCAGCTTGGACAGTTTCAACCAGCCCCAGCATCTT. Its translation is CASSLDSFNQPQHL.

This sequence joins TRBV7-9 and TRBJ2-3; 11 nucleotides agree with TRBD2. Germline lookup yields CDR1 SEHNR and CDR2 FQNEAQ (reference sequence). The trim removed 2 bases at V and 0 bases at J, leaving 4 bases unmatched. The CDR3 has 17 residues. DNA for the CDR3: TGTGCCAGCAGCTTACGTAGCGGGAGGGAAAGCACAGATACGCAGTATTTT. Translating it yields CASSLRSGRESTDTQYF.

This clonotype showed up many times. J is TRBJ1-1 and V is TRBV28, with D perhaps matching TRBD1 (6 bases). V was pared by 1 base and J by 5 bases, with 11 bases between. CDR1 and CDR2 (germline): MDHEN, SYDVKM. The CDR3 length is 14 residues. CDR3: CASSLSGAETEAFF. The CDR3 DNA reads TGTGCCAGCAGTTTATCAGGGGCTGAGACTGAAGCTTTCTTT.

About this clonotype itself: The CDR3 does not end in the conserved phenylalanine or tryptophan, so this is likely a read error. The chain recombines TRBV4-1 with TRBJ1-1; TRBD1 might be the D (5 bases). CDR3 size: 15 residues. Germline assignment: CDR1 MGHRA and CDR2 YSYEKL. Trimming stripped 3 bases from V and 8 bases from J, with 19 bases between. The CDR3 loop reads CASSQPPGPVAEAFI. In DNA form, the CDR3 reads TGCGCCAGCAGCCAGCCTCCGGGACCGGTCGCAGAAGCTTTCATT.

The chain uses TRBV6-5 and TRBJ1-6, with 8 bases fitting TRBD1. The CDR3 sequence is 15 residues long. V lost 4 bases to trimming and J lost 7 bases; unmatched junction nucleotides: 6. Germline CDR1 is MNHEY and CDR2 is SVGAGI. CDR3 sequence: CASSSDRDWNSPLHF. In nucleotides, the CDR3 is TGTGCCAGCAGTTCGGACAGGGACTGGAATTCACCCCTCCACTTT.

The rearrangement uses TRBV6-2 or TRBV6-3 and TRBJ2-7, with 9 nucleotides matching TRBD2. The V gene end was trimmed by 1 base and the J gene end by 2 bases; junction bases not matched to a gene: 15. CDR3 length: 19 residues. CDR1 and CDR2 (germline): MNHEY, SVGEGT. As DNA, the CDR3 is TGTGCCAGCAGTTACTGGCCTCCGGGGTTTAGCGGGAGTCCCTACGAGCAGTACTTC. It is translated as CASSYWPPGFSGSPYEQYF.

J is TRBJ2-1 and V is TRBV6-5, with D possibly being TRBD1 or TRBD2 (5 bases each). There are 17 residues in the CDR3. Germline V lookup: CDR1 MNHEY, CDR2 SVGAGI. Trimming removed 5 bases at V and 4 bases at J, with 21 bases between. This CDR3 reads CASSKTATYGGYNEQFF. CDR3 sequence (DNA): TGTGCCAGCAGTAAGACAGCGACATATGGGGGATACAATGAGCAGTTCTTC.

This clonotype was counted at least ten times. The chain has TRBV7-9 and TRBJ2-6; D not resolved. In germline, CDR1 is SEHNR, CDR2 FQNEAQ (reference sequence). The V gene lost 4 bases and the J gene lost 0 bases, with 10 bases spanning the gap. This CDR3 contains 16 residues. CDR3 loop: CASSSPSSSGANVLTF. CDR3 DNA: TGTGCCAGCAGCTCGCCTTCTAGCTCTGGGGCCAACGTCCTGACTTTC. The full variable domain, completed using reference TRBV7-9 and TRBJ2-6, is DTGVSQNPRHKITKRGQNVTFRCDPISEHNRLYWYRQTLGQGPEFLTYFQNEAQLEKSRLLSDRFSAERPKGSFSTLEIQRTEQGDSAMYLCASSSPSSSGANVLTFGAGSRLTVL.

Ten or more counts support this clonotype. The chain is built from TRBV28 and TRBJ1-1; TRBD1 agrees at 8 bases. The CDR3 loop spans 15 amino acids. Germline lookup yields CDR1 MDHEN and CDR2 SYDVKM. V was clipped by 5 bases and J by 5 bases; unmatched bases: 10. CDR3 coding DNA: TGTGCCAGCAGTCTCCGGGACAGGAGGAGGACTGAAGCTTTCTTT. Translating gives CASSLRDRRRTEAFF.

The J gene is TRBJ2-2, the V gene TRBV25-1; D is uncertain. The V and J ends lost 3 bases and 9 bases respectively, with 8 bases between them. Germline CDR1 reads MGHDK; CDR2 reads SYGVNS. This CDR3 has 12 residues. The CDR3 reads CASSDQARELFF. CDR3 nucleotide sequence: TGTGCCAGCAGTGATCAGGCTCGGGAGCTGTTTTTT.

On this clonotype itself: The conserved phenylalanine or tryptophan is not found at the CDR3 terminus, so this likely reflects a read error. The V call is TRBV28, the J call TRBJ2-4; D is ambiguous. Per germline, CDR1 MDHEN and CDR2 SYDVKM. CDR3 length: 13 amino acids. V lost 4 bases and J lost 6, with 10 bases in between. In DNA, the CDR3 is TGTGCCAGCAGTTACACAGTCAGAAACATTCAGTACATC. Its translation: CASSYTVRNIQYI.

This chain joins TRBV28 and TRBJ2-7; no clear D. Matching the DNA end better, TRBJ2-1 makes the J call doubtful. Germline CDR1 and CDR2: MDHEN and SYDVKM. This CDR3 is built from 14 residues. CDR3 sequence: CASSPRRAPYEQFF. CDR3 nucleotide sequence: TGTGCCAGCAGTCCTCGACGAGCTCCCTACGAGCAGTTCTTC.

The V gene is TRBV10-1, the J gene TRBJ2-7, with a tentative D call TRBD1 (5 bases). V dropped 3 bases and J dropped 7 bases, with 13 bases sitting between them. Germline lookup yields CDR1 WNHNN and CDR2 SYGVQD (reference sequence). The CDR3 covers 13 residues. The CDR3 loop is CASSDGQGREQYF. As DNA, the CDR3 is TGCGCCAGCAGTGATGGTCAGGGTCGTGAGCAGTACTTC.

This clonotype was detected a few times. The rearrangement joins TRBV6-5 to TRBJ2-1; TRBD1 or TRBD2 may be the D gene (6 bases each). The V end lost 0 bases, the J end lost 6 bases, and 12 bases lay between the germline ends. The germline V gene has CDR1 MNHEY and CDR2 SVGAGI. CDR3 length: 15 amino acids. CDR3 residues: CASSYSRGAPNEQFF. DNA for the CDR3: TGTGCCAGCAGTTACTCGAGGGGGGCCCCCAATGAGCAGTTCTTC.

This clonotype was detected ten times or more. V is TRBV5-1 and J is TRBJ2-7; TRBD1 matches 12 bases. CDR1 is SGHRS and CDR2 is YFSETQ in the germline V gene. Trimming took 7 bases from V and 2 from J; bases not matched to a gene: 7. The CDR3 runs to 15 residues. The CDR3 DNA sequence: TGCGCCAGCTCCTTGGGACAGGGGGCTGCCTACGAGCAGTACTTC. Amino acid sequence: CASSLGQGAAYEQYF.

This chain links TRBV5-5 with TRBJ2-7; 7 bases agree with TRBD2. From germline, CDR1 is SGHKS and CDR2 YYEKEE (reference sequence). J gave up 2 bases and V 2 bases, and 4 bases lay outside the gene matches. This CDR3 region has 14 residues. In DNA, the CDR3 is TGTGCCAGCAGCTTCGGGCGGGGGACCTACGAGCAGTACTTC. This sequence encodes CASSFGRGTYEQYF.

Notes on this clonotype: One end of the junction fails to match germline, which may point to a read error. Here the CDR3 DNA reads TGCGCCAGCAGCCAAGATCAGACGGGGCTGAGAGGCACTGAAGCTTACTTT. This sequence encodes CASSQDQTGLRGTEAYF. The chain joins TRBV4-3 to TRBJ1-1; D is possibly TRBD1 (5 bases). This CDR3 comprises 17 residues. Germline V gene lookup returns CDR1 LGHNA and CDR2 YSLEER.

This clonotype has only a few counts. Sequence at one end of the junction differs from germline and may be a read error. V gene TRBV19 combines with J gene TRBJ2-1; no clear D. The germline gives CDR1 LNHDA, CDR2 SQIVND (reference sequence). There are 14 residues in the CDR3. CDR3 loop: CASSVDTTDNEQFF. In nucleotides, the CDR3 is TGTGCCAGTAGTGTAGACACAACCGACAATGAGCAGTTCTTC.

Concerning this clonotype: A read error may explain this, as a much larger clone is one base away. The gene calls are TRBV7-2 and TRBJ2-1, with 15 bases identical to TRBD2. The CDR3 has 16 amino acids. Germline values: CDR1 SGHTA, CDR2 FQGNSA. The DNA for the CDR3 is TGTGCCAGCAGCGGGACTAGCGGGAGGCCCTACAAAGAGCAGTTCTTC. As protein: CASSGTSGRPYKEQFF.

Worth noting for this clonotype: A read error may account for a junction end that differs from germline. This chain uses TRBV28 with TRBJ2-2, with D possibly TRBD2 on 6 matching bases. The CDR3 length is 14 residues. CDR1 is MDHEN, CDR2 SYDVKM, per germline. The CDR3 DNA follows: TGTGCCAGCAGTTTAAGGCTAGCGCCCGGGGAGCTGATTTTT. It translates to CASSLRLAPGELIF.

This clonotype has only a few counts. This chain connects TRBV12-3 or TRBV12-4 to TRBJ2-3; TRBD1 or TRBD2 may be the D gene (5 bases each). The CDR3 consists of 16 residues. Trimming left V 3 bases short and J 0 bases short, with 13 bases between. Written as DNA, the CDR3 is TGTGCCAGCAGTTTTTGGGGGACGCCGAGCACAGATACGCAGTATTTT. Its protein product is CASSFWGTPSTDTQYF.

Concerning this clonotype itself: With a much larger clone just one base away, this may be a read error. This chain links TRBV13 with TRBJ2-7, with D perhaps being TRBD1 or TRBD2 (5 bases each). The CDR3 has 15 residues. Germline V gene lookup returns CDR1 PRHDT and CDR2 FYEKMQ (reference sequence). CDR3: CASSQGTKTSNEQYF. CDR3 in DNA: TGTGCCAGCAGCCAAGGGACCAAAACCTCCAACGAGCAGTACTTC.

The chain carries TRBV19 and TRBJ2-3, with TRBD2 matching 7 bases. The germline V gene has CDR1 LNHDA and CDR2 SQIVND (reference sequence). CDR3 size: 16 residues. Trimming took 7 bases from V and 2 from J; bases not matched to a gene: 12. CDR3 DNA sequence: TGTGCCAGTACGCCCGGGGCTAGCGGTACCACAGATACGCAGTATTTT. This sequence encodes CASTPGASGTTDTQYF.

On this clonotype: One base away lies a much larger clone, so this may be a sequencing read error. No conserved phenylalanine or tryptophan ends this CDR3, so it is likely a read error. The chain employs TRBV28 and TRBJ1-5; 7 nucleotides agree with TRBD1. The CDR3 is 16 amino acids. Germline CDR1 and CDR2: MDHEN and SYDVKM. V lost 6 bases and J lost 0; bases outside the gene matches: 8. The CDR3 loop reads CASSPDRDYSNQPQHS. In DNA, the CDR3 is TGTGCCAGCAGCCCCGACAGGGATTATAGCAATCAGCCCCAGCATTCT.

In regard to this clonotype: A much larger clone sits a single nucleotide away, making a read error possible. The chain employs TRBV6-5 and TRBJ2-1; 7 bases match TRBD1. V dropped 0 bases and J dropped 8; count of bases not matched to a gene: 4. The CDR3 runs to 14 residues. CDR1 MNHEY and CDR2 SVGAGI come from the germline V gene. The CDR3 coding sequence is TGTGCCAGCAGTTACTCCAAGGGGGCGCATGAGCAGTTCTTC. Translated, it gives CASSYSKGAHEQFF.

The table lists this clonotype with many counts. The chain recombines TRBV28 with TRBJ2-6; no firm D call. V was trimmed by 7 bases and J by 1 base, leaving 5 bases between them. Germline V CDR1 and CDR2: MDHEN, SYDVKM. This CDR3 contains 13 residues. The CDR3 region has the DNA TGTGCCAGCAAAACGTCTGGGGCCAACGTCCTGACTTTC. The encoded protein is CASKTSGANVLTF.

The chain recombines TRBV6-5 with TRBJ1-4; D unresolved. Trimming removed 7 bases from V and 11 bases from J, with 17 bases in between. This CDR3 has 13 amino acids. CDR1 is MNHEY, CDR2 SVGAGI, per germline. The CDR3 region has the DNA TGTGCCAGCACCCCGATGGGTGGTGGTAAACTGTTTTTT. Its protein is CASTPMGGGKLFF.